The 15 T cell receptor beta chains given below trace back to one sample, sequenced in a study of T cell responses to AZD1222 COVID-19 vaccine. Sequencing was performed with immunoSEQ multiplex PCR; in TCRdb, only in-frame clones are kept and a portion is missing. The sample includes some 96,000 clones, about 90% of them seen just once. The sequences come from peripheral blood, collected on day 0 of MenACWY control vaccination. The receptors here all came from an adult in good health.

The chain recombines TRBV3-1 (or the pseudogene TRBV3-2) with TRBJ1-1; D ambiguous. Germline V lookup: CDR1 LGHDT, CDR2 YNNKEL (reference sequence). The CDR3 runs 15 residues. Trimming left V 4 bases short and J 1 base short, with 13 bases between. The DNA for the CDR3 is TGTGCCAGCAGCCTCTTATCCCGGACGAACACTGAAGCTTTCTTT. Translating it yields CASSLLSRTNTEAFF.

The V call is TRBV2, the J call TRBJ1-5, with D possibly TRBD1 on 5 matching bases. The CDR3 consists of 14 residues. The ends were cut back, 6 bases at V and 7 bases at J, with 16 bases in the middle. Germline V gives CDR1 SNHLY, CDR2 FYNNEI. The CDR3 DNA follows: TGTGCCAGCAGGATCCAGGGTGGGTTGCAGCCCCAGCATTTT. Encoded protein: CASRIQGGLQPQHF.

V and J are TRBV19 and TRBJ1-5; 7 positions match TRBD1. This CDR3 is 14 amino acids long. Trimming took 2 bases from V and 7 from J; bases not matched to a gene: 5. Looked up from germline, CDR1 is LNHDA and CDR2 is SQIVND (reference sequence). CDR3 in amino acids: CASSIRDRGQPQHF. The CDR3 nucleotides are TGTGCCAGTAGTATAAGGGACAGAGGCCAGCCCCAGCATTTT.

The chain couples TRBV10-1 to TRBJ1-2; D perhaps matches TRBD1 (5 bases). There are 13 residues in the CDR3. Deletions cut 3 bases from V and 4 bases from J, with 9 bases between. Germline CDR1 is WNHNN and CDR2 is SYGVQD (reference sequence). CDR3 protein: CASSEYRTYGYTF. The CDR3 DNA is TGCGCCAGCAGTGAATACAGGACCTATGGCTACACCTTC.

The chain uses TRBV6-4 and TRBJ1-5, with 8 bases lining up with TRBD1. Germline-derived CDR1 and CDR2 are MRHNA and SNTAGT. This CDR3 has 14 amino acids. Germline trimming cut 6 bases from V and 2 bases from J; bases unmatched to any gene: 3. CDR3 amino acids: CASRDRDGNQPQHF. In DNA, the CDR3 is TGTGCCAGCAGGGACAGGGATGGCAATCAGCCCCAGCATTTT.

The sample holds a few counts of this clone. The genes are TRBV9 and TRBJ2-1, with 7 bases that match TRBD2. Germline lookup yields CDR1 SGDLS and CDR2 YYNGEE. The CDR3 extends over 16 amino acids. V lost 1 base, J lost 0 bases, and 4 bases stayed unmatched. The CDR3 nucleotides are TGTGCCAGCAGCGTATCTAGCGGAAGCTCCTACAATGAGCAGTTCTTC. Its translation: CASSVSSGSSYNEQFF.

CDR3: CASSLDSYYTEAFF. DNA of the CDR3: TGTGCCAGCTCACTGGACAGCTACTACACTGAAGCTTTCTTT. V gene TRBV18 combines with J gene TRBJ1-1, with a tentative D call TRBD1 (6 bases). CDR1 is KGHSH, CDR2 LQKENI, per germline. V lost 4 bases to trimming and J lost 3 bases, with 12 bases between them. The CDR3 has 14 residues.

The chain is built from TRBV10-3 and TRBJ2-5, with 12 bases aligning to TRBD1. CDR3 length: 16 residues. The J segment lost 2 bases and the V segment lost 3 bases, leaving 4 bases of the junction unmatched. In germline, CDR1 is ENHRY, CDR2 SYGVKD. CDR3 amino acids: CAISDPGQGAQETQYF. CDR3 sequence (DNA): TGTGCCATCAGTGACCCGGGACAGGGGGCGCAAGAGACCCAGTACTTC.

The rearrangement links TRBV15 to TRBJ2-3; D gene uncertain. Germline values: CDR1 LNHNV, CDR2 YYDKDF (reference sequence). V shed 3 bases and J shed 2 bases, with 0 bases lying between them. CDR3 size: 11 residues. CDR3 nucleotides: TGTGCCACCAGCAGCACAGATACGCAGTATTTT. Encoded protein: CATSSTDTQYF.

The chain recombines TRBV29-1 with TRBJ1-1; TRBD1 agrees at 8 bases. The CDR3 spans 11 residues. Germline CDR1 is SQVTM and CDR2 is ANQGSEA. The J segment lost 8 bases and the V segment lost 7 bases, leaving 6 bases of the junction unmatched. In DNA, the CDR3 is TGCAGCGGCGACAGGGGTGGGGAAGCTTTCTTT. The encoded protein is CSGDRGGEAFF.

The chain carries TRBV7-2 and TRBJ2-1; 10 positions match TRBD2. This CDR3 has 15 amino acids. Germline assignment: CDR1 SGHTA and CDR2 FQGNSA. Trimming took 4 bases from V and 6 from J; bases not matched to a gene: 6. The CDR3 DNA reads TGTGCCAGCAGCTACTCTAGCGGGAGTGGCAATGAGCAGTTCTTC. It codes for CASSYSSGSGNEQFF.

The V gene is TRBV19, the J gene TRBJ1-3; 8 positions agree with TRBD1. This CDR3 region has 17 residues. Germline lookup yields CDR1 LNHDA and CDR2 SQIVND (reference sequence). After removal of 7 bases from V and 4 bases from J, the junction contained 15 bases not matched to a gene. The CDR3 sequence is CASTSTGQGVSGNTIYF. CDR3 sequence (DNA): TGTGCCAGTACCTCAACCGGACAGGGTGTGAGCGGAAACACCATATATTTT. Combining the CDR3 with reference TRBV19 and TRBJ1-3 gives the whole variable domain DGGITQSPKYLFRKEGQNVTLSCEQNLNHDAMYWYRQDPGQGLRLIYYSQIVNDFQKGDIAEGYSVSREKKESFPLTVTSAQKNPTAFYLCASTSTGQGVSGNTIYFGEGSWLTVV.

The chain uses TRBV18 and TRBJ1-6; D ambiguous. CDR3 length: 12 amino acids. Germline V gene data show CDR1 as KGHSH and CDR2 as LQKENI. V shed 2 bases and J shed 10 bases, with 6 bases lying between them. CDR3 protein: CASSPEDSPLHF. CDR3 DNA sequence: TGTGCCAGCTCACCAGAGGACTCACCCCTCCACTTT.

This chain joins TRBV4-2 and TRBJ1-1; D remains unclear. There are 15 residues in the CDR3. Germline values: CDR1 LGHNA, CDR2 YNFKEQ. The V and J ends lost 1 base and 4 bases respectively, with 13 bases between them. The CDR3 sequence: CASSQGSGEGTEAFF. The CDR3 DNA is TGTGCCAGCAGCCAAGGGTCCGGGGAGGGCACTGAAGCTTTCTTT.

The chain carries TRBV3-1 (or the pseudogene TRBV3-2) and TRBJ1-5; D not resolved. Germline V gene data show CDR1 as LGHDT and CDR2 as YNNKEL (reference sequence). CDR3 size: 16 residues. Deletions cut 1 base from V and 4 bases from J, with 14 bases between. The CDR3 coding sequence is TGTGCCAGCAGCCAAGTCTCGAAGGCAGAGAATCAGCCCCAGCATTTT. It yields the protein CASSQVSKAENQPQHF.